The clone carrying this T cell receptor (beta chain) was recorded many times. The data were obtained in a study of early T cells in non-severe SARS-CoV-2 infection. Researchers tagged individual cDNA molecules with unique molecular identifiers. One entry per CDR3 protein, called by TCRdb with MiXCR from the 5' RACE reads. The sample has about 110,000 distinct CDR3 sequences, about 12% seen once; the top ten hold around 3.1%. Input material: whole blood. The sequence was collected from an adult who was a healthcare worker with PCR-confirmed SARS-CoV-2 infection or an uninfected control (not recorded which).

CDR3 sequence: CASSIDGRANTEAFF. The CDR3 bases are TGTGCCAGTAGTATAGATGGCAGGGCTAACACTGAAGCTTTCTTT. The V call is TRBV19, the J call TRBJ1-1; tentative D call: TRBD1 (5 bases). The CDR3 runs to 15 residues. V lost 0 bases to trimming and J lost 2 bases, with 10 bases between them. Germline loops: CDR1 LNHDA, CDR2 SQIVND (reference sequence).